The TCR beta chain described here comes from a study of early T cells in non-severe SARS-CoV-2 infection. This clonotype was seen more than once but under ten times. The library protocol tagged individual cDNA molecules with unique molecular identifiers. TCRdb reanalysed the 5' RACE reads using MiXCR and keeps one entry per CDR3 protein. Of about 44,000 distinct CDR3 sequences listed, about a quarter are singletons. The source of this sequence is an adult who was a healthcare worker with PCR-confirmed SARS-CoV-2 infection or an uninfected control (not recorded which). This specimen consisted of whole blood, obtained at baseline.

The chain's CDR3 is CASSPGTSGVYEQYF. The CDR3 nucleotides read TGCGCCAGCAGCCCCGGGACTAGCGGGGTTTACGAGCAGTACTTC. The chain joins TRBV5-1 to TRBJ2-7; the match to TRBD2 covers 13 bases. This CDR3 is 15 amino acids long. The junction had 5 bases not matched to a gene; V was cut back by 4 bases and J by 4 bases. Germline CDR1 reads SGHRS; CDR2 reads YFSETQ.